The present entry profiles one T cell receptor (beta chain) with its context. Its antigen is unknown. Clones were read by immunoSEQ multiplex PCR, and TCRdb kept only the in-frame ones, dropping some. The data hold 350,000 to 500,000 clones, with 90% observed a single time. The sample originates from a study of Ad26.COV2.S vaccination and SARS-CoV-2 variants. Study in general: Intramuscular Ad26.COV2.S doses were given once or twice, 56 days apart.

Treatment reported: some 20 received Ad26.COV2.S at low or high dose, single or two shots; 5 received placebo; per-sample allocation not given. Day 63 after the first injection of vaccine or placebo was the sampling time. General study results and limits: Spike-specific CD8+ and CD4+ T cell responses reportedly showed substantial breadth after vaccination.

This clonotype was obtained from a person aged 18-60 years who received the Ad26.COV2.S COVID-19 vaccine or a placebo. The sample here was peripheral blood, taken in a trial of Ad26.COV2.S vaccine versus placebo.

The DNA for the CDR3 is TGTGCCAGCAGTTTTCAGGGTTCCTACGAGCAGTACTTC. The encoded protein is CASSFQGSYEQYF. The chain combines TRBV27 with TRBJ2-7; possible D gene TRBD1, 5 bases. The germline V gene has CDR1 MNHEY and CDR2 SMNVEV (reference sequence). CDR3 length: 13 residues. The V and J ends lost 3 bases and 1 base respectively, with 7 bases between them.